Listed below are T cell receptor beta chains from one sample, sequenced in a study of CD8 T cells in ankylosing spondylitis. TCRdb reprocessed the 5' RACE reads via MiXCR and lists one record per CDR3 protein. The table has about 240,000 distinct CDR3 sequences, approximately 9% seen once. Material: blood, either unsorted or a sorted T cell fraction (not recorded which). These receptors originate from a male donor with ankylosing spondylitis or in good health (not recorded which). Each CDR3 is given with its conserved first and last residue. D genes are given only for firm matches. Only some rows state a clone size, as once, few, many or a class for expanded clones.

d_call j_call v_call clone_size cdr3_nt cdr3_aa
. TRBJ2-2 TRBV5-1 many TGCGCCAGCAGCTTACGACAGGACTACACCGGGGAGCTGTTTTTT CASSLRQDYTGELFF
. TRBJ2-3 TRBV6-1 many TGTGCCAGCGCAGCTAGCGATCCAAGAGATACGCAGTATTTT CASAASDPRDTQYF
. TRBJ1-4 TRBV7-9 many TGTGCCAGCAGCTTACGGGGGACCGGGGCCAAAGAAAAACTGTTTTTT CASSLRGTGAKEKLFF
. TRBJ1-1 TRBV25-1 few TGTGCCAGCAGTGAGATTGGCAGGTCTGGCACTGAAGCTTTCTTT CASSEIGRSGTEAFF
. TRBJ1-1 TRBV20-1 many TGCAGTGCTAGATCTGGCGGTGTGAACACTGAAGCTTTCTTT CSARSGGVNTEAFF
. TRBJ2-1 TRBV7-3 . TGTGCCAGCAGCCAGTTAAGTGGTAGCGGAGGGGGACCTTACAATGAGCAGTTCTTC CASSQLSGSGGGPYNEQFF
TRBD2 TRBJ2-7 TRBV5-1 many TGCGCCAGCAGCCTAGCGGGAATCTCCTACGAGCAGTACTTC CASSLAGISYEQYF
TRBD2 TRBJ2-1 TRBV20-1 many TGCAGTGCTAGTCTAGCGGGAGTAAAGAATGAGCAGTTCTTC CSASLAGVKNEQFF
. TRBJ2-3 TRBV25-1 many TGTGCCAGCAGTGACGACAGCACAGATACGCAGTATTTT CASSDDSTDTQYF
TRBD2 TRBJ2-1 TRBV30 . TGTGCCTGCCCCCTAGGGACTAGTTTCGGTGAGCAGTTCTTC CACPLGTSFGEQFF
. TRBJ1-1 TRBV29-1 many TGCAGCGCCAGAGCCGCGGTTAAGAACACTGAAGCTTTCTTT CSARAAVKNTEAFF
TRBD2 TRBJ2-7 TRBV5-6 few TGTGCCAGCAGCTTGTTCGGGCGGGAGGACTCCTACGAGCAGTACTTC CASSLFGREDSYEQYF
TRBD2 TRBJ2-7 TRBV12-3/TRBV12-4 many TGTGCCAGCAGTTTAGCGCTGAGACTAGCTAACGAGCAGTACTTC CASSLALRLANEQYF
TRBD1 TRBJ2-7 TRBV6-2/TRBV6-3 many TGTGCCAGCAGATGGGACAGGAGCTCCTACGAGCAGTACTTC CASRWDRSSYEQYF
. TRBJ1-1 TRBV6-5 few TGTGCCAGCAGTTACTCGACCCAGGGATCGTACACTGAAGCTTTCTTT CASSYSTQGSYTEAFF
TRBD1 TRBJ1-1 TRBV7-2 many TGTGCCAGCAGCCAGTGGACAGGGTACACTGAAGCTTTCTTT CASSQWTGYTEAFF
. TRBJ2-1 TRBV7-2 many TGTGCCAGCAGCGCCGGGACGCCCTCCTACAATGAGCAGTTCTTC CASSAGTPSYNEQFF
TRBD1 TRBJ2-7 TRBV10-3 few TGTGCCATCAGACAGGGGGCAGACGAGCAGTACTTC CAIRQGADEQYF
. TRBJ1-1 TRBV20-1 many TGCAGTGCTAGAGACCCCGGCAGGGTGGGGATTGGTGAAGCTTTCTTT CSARDPGRVGIGEAFF
TRBD1 TRBJ1-2 TRBV6-1 few TGTGCCAGCGAAGGACAGGGGGCATATGGCTACACCTTC CASEGQGAYGYTF
TRBD2 TRBJ2-3 TRBV7-2 many TGTGCCAGCAGCTTTGTACTAGCGGGGGGGAGGGATACGCAGTATTTT CASSFVLAGGRDTQYF
. TRBJ2-2 TRBV10-3 . TGTGCCATCAGCTCTCCCGGGGAGCTGTTTTTT CAISSPGELFF
TRBD2 TRBJ2-1 TRBV20-1 . TGCAGTGCCGGTGGACTAGCGGGGGCTAGCTCCTACAATGAGCAGTTCTTC CSAGGLAGASSYNEQFF
TRBD1 TRBJ1-3 TRBV29-1 many TGCAGCGTTGAGATGACAGGGGACGGAAACACCATATATTTT CSVEMTGDGNTIYF
. TRBJ2-5 TRBV29-1 many TGCAGCGCTAACAGGGTGAGGGAGACCCAGTACTTC CSANRVRETQYF
. TRBJ2-2 TRBV20-1 many TGCAGTGCTAGAGATACCCTTTTGAACACCGGGGAGCTGTTTTTT CSARDTLLNTGELFF
TRBD1 TRBJ2-1 TRBV7-9 many TGTGCCAGCAGCTTAGGACAGGGGGGCTACAATGAGCAGTTCTTC CASSLGQGGYNEQFF
TRBD1 TRBJ1-2 TRBV12-3/TRBV12-4 . TGTGCCAGCAGTTTAGGGGACAGGGAAAACTATGGCTACACCTTC CASSLGDRENYGYTF
TRBD1 TRBJ2-1 TRBV30 . TGTGCCTGGAGGACGACAGGGAGCAATGAGCAGTTCTTC CAWRTTGSNEQFF
. TRBJ2-1 TRBV20-1 many TGCAGTGCTCCCAGGGCAGTCTCCTACAATGAGCAGTTCTTC CSAPRAVSYNEQFF
. TRBJ2-5 TRBV27 many TGTGCCAAAACAGGAGAGACCCAGTACTTC CAKTGETQYF
. TRBJ2-1 TRBV6-2/TRBV6-3 many TGTGCCAGCAGTTACGCAAATACGCTCAGGGCCACCTACAATGAGCAGTTCTTC CASSYANTLRATYNEQFF
TRBD1 TRBJ1-1 TRBV7-2 many TGTGCCAGCGGGCAGGGGACAGCTGAAGCTTTCTTT CASGQGTAEAFF
TRBD2 TRBJ2-1 TRBV7-2 few TGTGCCAGCAGCCCGGGGGGTGCGGGCACCAATGAGCAGTTCTTC CASSPGGAGTNEQFF
TRBD1 TRBJ2-3 TRBV11-2 many TGTGCCAGCAGCTTAAGCGAAGGGGGCGACACAGATACGCAGTATTTT CASSLSEGGDTDTQYF
. TRBJ1-5 TRBV20-1 many TGCAGTGCTAGAGATCCTTCGAAGGCAGGCGATAGCAATCAGCCCCAGCATTTT CSARDPSKAGDSNQPQHF
TRBD1 TRBJ1-4 TRBV7-6 many TGTGCCAGCAGCCCGACAGGGGAGGTAAAACTGTTTTTT CASSPTGEVKLFF
TRBD2 TRBJ2-1 TRBV5-1 many TGCGCCAGCAGCTTTATAGCGGGGGGGTACAATGAGCAGTTCTTC CASSFIAGGYNEQFF
TRBD1 TRBJ1-6 TRBV12-3/TRBV12-4 many TGTGCCAGCAGTTGGACAGGGTATAATTCACCCCTCCACTTT CASSWTGYNSPLHF
. TRBJ1-2 TRBV5-5 many TGTGCCAGCAGCTTGGAGTGGGGGATTACCTATGGCTACACCTTC CASSLEWGITYGYTF
. TRBJ2-3 TRBV7-2 many TGTGCCAGCAGCTTAGGAGGGGCAACAGATACGCAGTATTTT CASSLGGATDTQYF
TRBD1 TRBJ2-1 TRBV6-5 many TGTGCCAGCAGAACTCGGACAGGGGGCAATGAGCAGTTCTTC CASRTRTGGNEQFF
. TRBJ2-5 TRBV5-1 few TGCGCCAGCAGCCACGGACGGGGCCCAGAGACCCAGTACTTC CASSHGRGPETQYF
TRBD1 TRBJ1-2 TRBV4-3 many TGCGCCAGCAGCTCTTCCGGACAGGGCGGTGGTGGCTACACCTTC CASSSSGQGGGGYTF
TRBD2 TRBJ2-1 TRBV30 . TGTGCTGGGGCGGGGGGAGGAGCCTACAATGAGCAGTTCTTC CAGAGGGAYNEQFF
. TRBJ2-5 TRBV20-1 many TGCAGTGCTAGAGATACGGGCAGGGGCGAAGAGACCCAGTACTTC CSARDTGRGEETQYF
. TRBJ2-1 TRBV7-9 many TGTGCCAGCAGCCCCGAAACGGGACGGGCGTTAATCTTC CASSPETGRALIF
. TRBJ2-1 TRBV7-9 many TGTGCCAGCAGCATAAAACGGGGTCCCCCAAACAATGAGCAGTTCTTC CASSIKRGPPNNEQFF
. TRBJ2-3 TRBV7-9 many TGTGCCAGCAACTTGCCGGGGACCACAGATACGCAGTATTTT CASNLPGTTDTQYF
. TRBJ2-5 TRBV11-2 few TGTGCCAGCAGCCGCCGGGGTCAAGAGACCCAGTACTTC CASSRRGQETQYF
TRBD1 TRBJ1-6 TRBV18 many TGTGCCAGCTCACCGGGACAGGGGGCTTCACCCCTCCACTTT CASSPGQGASPLHF
TRBD1 TRBJ2-7 TRBV29-1 many TGCAGCGGGATGGGGGACAGCCACTCCTACGAGCAGTACTTC CSGMGDSHSYEQYF
. TRBJ2-1 TRBV20-1 few TGCAGTGCTAACAGGATGGACAATGAGCAGTTCTTC CSANRMDNEQFF
. TRBJ2-7 TRBV14 few TGTGCCAGCAGCCAAGATGGTGTTTCCTACGAGCAGTACTTC CASSQDGVSYEQYF
TRBD1 TRBJ2-5 TRBV2 . TGTGCCAGCAGTGGACAGGGGATGGAGACCCAGTACTTC CASSGQGMETQYF